This record concerns one T cell receptor (beta chain) sequence. The antigen is undetermined. 13 Jbeta primers and 60 Vbeta primers were used for the PCR. How the authors handled the data: Later, 80 million or so unique TCR beta chains were counted in an analysis, and about 10 million of them were shared. Here immunoSEQ multiplex PCR was the method, and the copy in TCRdb shows in-frame clones only, minus some. V and J calls and clone size are those listed in that table; D and trimming were worked out from the DNA. The sample includes 110,000 to 150,000 clones, about 75% seen only once; the top ten take about 6.5%. The data stem from a study of cytomegalovirus exposure and HLA in healthy donors. General observations from the study: As confirmed in vitro, a few CMV-associated chains were specific for CMV antigens.

CDR3 length: 12 amino acids. CDR1 and CDR2 (germline): SGHNT, YYREEE (reference sequence). The V end was cut by 2 bases, the J end by 6 bases, with 8 bases between. This clonotype was sampled from a man under 40 in good health and CMV-seronegative. The V call is TRBV5-4, the J call TRBJ1-2; tentative D call: TRBD1 (5 bases). The sequenced sample consisted of PBMCs. This CDR3 is CASSLQADGYTF. The DNA of the CDR3 is TGTGCCAGCAGCTTACAGGCAGATGGCTACACCTTC.